Only one count was recorded for the clone carrying this TCR beta chain. Its target is unknown. Germline values: CDR1 SGHDT, CDR2 YYEEEE. The CDR3 contains 16 residues. Trimming cost V 6 bases and J 2 bases; bases outside gene matches: 13. The sample belongs to a study of cytomegalovirus exposure and HLA in healthy donors. Study background: Within an early data release were 85 million or so unique TCRs drawn from HLA-typed donors.

Researchers ran the PCR with 60 Vbeta and 13 Jbeta primers. Profiled with immunoSEQ multiplex PCR; TCRdb holds only in-frame clones, not every one. The sample lists around 150,000 clones, more than 60% occurring once. Study conclusions and caveats: Later analysis showed most CMV-associated TCR beta chains appearing HLA-restricted. TCR beta sequences numbering about 17,000 were associated with HLA alleles at 0.05 false discovery rate in a later analysis.

The TCR sequence derives from a male donor in good health and CMV-seronegative. Sequencing input: PBMCs. This chain connects TRBV5-6 to TRBJ2-5; 7 nucleotides align to TRBD1. CDR3 sequence: CASTHDDRAEQETQYF. Written as DNA, the CDR3 is TGTGCCAGCACCCACGACGACAGGGCCGAACAAGAGACCCAGTACTTC.